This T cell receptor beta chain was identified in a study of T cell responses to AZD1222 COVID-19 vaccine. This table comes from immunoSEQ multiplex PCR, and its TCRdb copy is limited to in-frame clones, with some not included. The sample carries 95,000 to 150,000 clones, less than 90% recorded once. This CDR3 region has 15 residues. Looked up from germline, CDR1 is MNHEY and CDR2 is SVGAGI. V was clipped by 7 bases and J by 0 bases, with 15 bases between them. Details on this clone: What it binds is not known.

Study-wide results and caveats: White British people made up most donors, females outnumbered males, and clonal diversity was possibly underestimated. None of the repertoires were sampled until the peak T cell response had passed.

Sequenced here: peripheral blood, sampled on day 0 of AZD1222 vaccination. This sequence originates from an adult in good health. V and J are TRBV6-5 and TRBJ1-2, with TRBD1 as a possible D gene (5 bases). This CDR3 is CASISGQGANYGYTF. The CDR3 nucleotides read TGTGCCAGCATCTCGGGGCAGGGAGCTAACTATGGCTACACCTTC.